These T cell receptor beta chains were read from a single sample in a study of cytomegalovirus exposure and HLA in healthy donors. Assay: immunoSEQ multiplex PCR; the TCRdb copy retains only in-frame clones and omits some. There are 120,000 to 150,000 clones in the sample; around 85% occur only once, and less than 1.5% lies in the top ten. Sequenced sample: PBMCs. These TCRs come from a female donor in good health and CMV-seronegative. Both conserved end residues are part of each CDR3. A D gene is named only where the DNA matches it firmly. Clone size is shown for a subset of rows, as once, few, many or a class of expanded clone.

clone size | D gene | J gene | V gene | CDR3 DNA | CDR3 protein
. | TRBD2 | TRBJ2-3 | TRBV19 | TGTGCCAGTAGTATTATAGTGACTAGCGGCACAGATACGCAGTATTTT | CASSIIVTSGTDTQYF
. | TRBD1 | TRBJ2-7 | TRBV19 | TGTGCCAGTAGTATGGGGACAGGAGGACACTACGAGCAGTACTTC | CASSMGTGGHYEQYF
. | . | TRBJ1-4 | TRBV4-1 | TGCGCCAGCAGCCAAGCAAGGGGGGGGCAAACTAATGAAAAACTGTTTTTT | CASSQARGGQTNEKLFF
. | . | TRBJ2-7 | TRBV5-1 | TGCGCCAGCAGACAAGGTAGCGCCTACGAGCAGTACTTC | CASRQGSAYEQYF
. | . | TRBJ2-3 | TRBV5-4 | TGTGCCAGCAGCCCCCGGGGCGGGGACACAGATACGCAGTATTTT | CASSPRGGDTDTQYF
. | . | TRBJ1-3 | TRBV6-1 | TGTGCCAGCTTATTAGGGGCCAGCTCTGGAAACACCATATATTTT | CASLLGASSGNTIYF
once | . | TRBJ2-2 | TRBV7-2 | TGTGCCAGCAGCCATCCCGGACTAAACACCGGGGAGCTGTTTTTT | CASSHPGLNTGELFF
. | TRBD1 | TRBJ1-5 | TRBV4-1 | TGCGCCAGCAGCCATTCCCAGGGCAGGGGGGATCAGCCCCAGCATTTT | CASSHSQGRGDQPQHF
. | . | TRBJ1-3 | TRBV9 | TGTGCCAGCAGCCCACGAACAGACTCTGGAAACACCATATATTTT | CASSPRTDSGNTIYF
. | . | TRBJ1-2 | TRBV30 | TGTGCCTCACAGGGCTCCTATGGCTACACCTTC | CASQGSYGYTF
. | TRBD1 | TRBJ2-7 | TRBV4-1 | TGCGCCAGCAGCCAAGAACGAGACAGGGGCTACGAGCAGTACTTC | CASSQERDRGYEQYF
. | TRBD1 | TRBJ2-3 | TRBV10-3 | TGTGCCATCAGTGATGCAGGGGGTCTAGATACGCAGTATTTT | CAISDAGGLDTQYF
. | TRBD1 | TRBJ2-2 | TRBV6-5 | TGTGCCAGCCGGACAGGGGGTCCCGGGGAGCTGTTTTTT | CASRTGGPGELFF
. | TRBD1 | TRBJ1-2 | TRBV28 | TGTGCCAGCAGATTGACAGGGCTATATGGCTACACCTTC | CASRLTGLYGYTF
once | . | TRBJ2-7 | TRBV11-2 | TGTGCCAGCAGCCCAATAGACAGGGCGGGAAAGTACGAGCAGTACTTC | CASSPIDRAGKYEQYF
. | TRBD2 | TRBJ2-1 | TRBV19 | TGTGCCAGTAGTCATCGGACTAGCTTTGATGAGCAGTTCTTC | CASSHRTSFDEQFF
. | . | TRBJ2-1 | TRBV5-4 | TGTGCCAGCAGCTTCTCGGATGAGCAGTTCTTC | CASSFSDEQFF
once | TRBD2 | TRBJ2-5 | TRBV28 | TGTGCCAGCAGTTTACCTAGCGGGGAGACCCAGTACTTC | CASSLPSGETQYF
few | . | TRBJ2-7 | TRBV5-6 | TGTGCCAGCAGCGACTCGTGGGAGCAGTACTTC | CASSDSWEQYF
once | . | TRBJ2-3 | TRBV5-1 | TGCGCCAGCAGCTTGGGGTGGGAGAGCGCAGATACGCAGTATTTT | CASSLGWESADTQYF
. | TRBD2 | TRBJ2-1 | TRBV9 | TGTGCCAGCAGCGTAATTGGGTCTAGCGGGAGCGGTGAGCAGTTCTTC | CASSVIGSSGSGEQFF
few | TRBD1 | TRBJ2-7 | TRBV27 | TGTGCCAGCAGTTTTAGTGGACAGGGAGCCTACGAGCAGTACTTC | CASSFSGQGAYEQYF
. | TRBD2 | TRBJ2-3 | TRBV6-1 | TGTGCCAGCAGTGGAGGACTAGCTGTAGGTACGCAGTATTTT | CASSGGLAVGTQYF
once | . | TRBJ1-2 | TRBV27 | TGTGCCAGCAGTTTATCGTTCAGAATTAACTATGGCTACACCTTC | CASSLSFRINYGYTF
few | TRBD1 | TRBJ1-3 | TRBV2 | TGTGCCAGCAGTGAAGGGGACAGCTCTGGAAACACCATATATTTT | CASSEGDSSGNTIYF
. | TRBD2 | TRBJ2-1 | TRBV19 | TGTGCCAGTAGTATAGATCCCGGGACTAGCATCAATGAGCAGTTCTTC | CASSIDPGTSINEQFF
. | TRBD1 | TRBJ2-7 | TRBV27 | TGTGCCAGCAGTTTATTTGGGGACAGTCGAAACTACGAGCAGTACTTC | CASSLFGDSRNYEQYF
. | TRBD2 | TRBJ2-1 | TRBV27 | TGTGCCATTTCAGTTTCTACTAGCGGGGGGAATGAGCAGTTCTTC | CAISVSTSGGNEQFF
. | TRBD2 | TRBJ2-3 | TRBV9 | TGTGCCAGCAGCGCCCGGGGACTAGCCGTTACAGATACGCAGTATTTT | CASSARGLAVTDTQYF
. | . | TRBJ1-4 | TRBV4-1 | TGCGCCAGCAGTTCAGGGGATGAAAAACTGTTTTTT | CASSSGDEKLFF
few | . | TRBJ1-5 | TRBV4-1 | TGCGCCAGCAGCCAAGATCCGGGGGGCTGGCCCCAGCATTTT | CASSQDPGGWPQHF
. | . | TRBJ2-7 | TRBV6-5 | TGTGCCAGCAGTTCCGTTAGCCACGAGCAGTACTTC | CASSSVSHEQYF
once | . | TRBJ2-5 | TRBV5-1 | TGCGCCAGCAGCTTGCCCCTCGGGGTGATGGAGACCCAGTACTTC | CASSLPLGVMETQYF
few | TRBD1 | TRBJ1-2 | TRBV5-6 | TGTGCCAGCAGCTTCCGGGACAGGGAATATGGCTACACCTTC | CASSFRDREYGYTF
. | . | TRBJ2-1 | TRBV7-9 | TGTGCCAGCAGCTTAGTGGGGGGATACCGAAAAAATGAGCAGTTCTTC | CASSLVGGYRKNEQFF
. | . | TRBJ2-1 | TRBV7-9 | TGTGCCAGCAGCTTTCTCGGTGAGCAGTTCTTC | CASSFLGEQFF
. | TRBD2 | TRBJ2-1 | TRBV5-1 | TGCGCCAGCAGCTGGGCCGGGACTACCTACAATGAGCAGTTCTTC | CASSWAGTTYNEQFF
. | . | TRBJ2-1 | TRBV29-1 | TGCAGCGCTGGGGACTTTAGATTCTCCTACAATGAGCAGTTCTTC | CSAGDFRFSYNEQFF
once | TRBD1 | TRBJ2-5 | TRBV5-5 | TGTGCCAGCAGCTTGGAGGGACAGGGACTCGAGACCCAGTACTTC | CASSLEGQGLETQYF
. | . | TRBJ1-1 | TRBV30 | TGTGCCTGGAGTGTACGGACAGAGTTGAACACTGAAGCTTTCTTT | CAWSVRTELNTEAFF
. | . | TRBJ1-2 | TRBV5-1 | TGCGCCAGCAGCTTGGAAGTCCTCCCAGGCTCCTATGGCTACACCTTC | CASSLEVLPGSYGYTF
. | TRBD2 | TRBJ2-1 | TRBV7-3 | TGTGCCAGCAGCCCCGGACTAGCGGCCAATGAGCAGTTCTTC | CASSPGLAANEQFF
. | TRBD1 | TRBJ1-1 | TRBV27 | TGTGCCAGCAGTTCAGTCCCGGGACAGGGTTTGAGGACTGAAGCTTTCTTT | CASSSVPGQGLRTEAFF
once | TRBD2 | TRBJ2-7 | TRBV29-1 | TGCAGCGTGCTGACTAGCGGGAGGTTCTTCTCCTACGAGCAGTGCTTC | CSVLTSGRFFSYEQCF
. | . | TRBJ2-7 | TRBV7-9 | TGTGCCAGCAGCTTAGATACAGGGAACTACGAGCAGTACTTC | CASSLDTGNYEQYF
. | . | TRBJ2-3 | TRBV28 | TGTGCCAGCAGTTTCCATGGCGGCGGCACAGATACGCAGTATTTT | CASSFHGGGTDTQYF
. | . | TRBJ2-1 | TRBV7-9 | TGTGCCAGCAGCTTAGCCACTACGGCCCGAGAGCAGTTCTTC | CASSLATTAREQFF
. | TRBD2 | TRBJ2-1 | TRBV28 | TGTGCCAGCAGTTTGCTTCCCCGACTAGCGGGAGACAATGAGCAGTTCTTC | CASSLLPRLAGDNEQFF
. | TRBD1 | TRBJ2-7 | TRBV27 | TGTGCCAGCAGCGAGGGGGACAGTTACTACGAGCAGTACTTC | CASSEGDSYYEQYF
. | TRBD2 | TRBJ2-5 | TRBV4-1 | TGCGCCAGCAGCCATCTAGCGGGGCCTCAAGAGACCCAGTACTTC | CASSHLAGPQETQYF
. | TRBD2 | TRBJ2-1 | TRBV27 | TGTGCCAGCTTTTCTTGGCGGGAGGGCTACAATGAGCAGTTCTTC | CASFSWREGYNEQFF
. | TRBD1 | TRBJ2-3 | TRBV28 | TGTGCCAGCAGTTTCGGTCCGGGGACAGGGGTAGGCGCAGATACGCAGTATTTT | CASSFGPGTGVGADTQYF
. | . | TRBJ1-5 | TRBV2 | TGTGCCAGCAGTGACCGGGACAATCAGCCCCAGCATTTT | CASSDRDNQPQHF
few | . | TRBJ1-1 | TRBV5-4 | TGTGCCAGCAGCCTGGAGGGGGTGGAAGCTTTCTTT | CASSLEGVEAFF
. | . | TRBJ2-2 | TRBV15 | TGTGCCACCAGCGGTGACTACAAAGGGGAGCTGTTTTTT | CATSGDYKGELFF
. | TRBD1 | TRBJ1-1 | TRBV5-6 | TGTGCCAGCAGCTCGACAGGGCGGAGGACTGAAGCTTTCTTT | CASSSTGRRTEAFF
. | TRBD2 | TRBJ2-1 | TRBV11-1 | TGTGCCAGCAGCCCCCTAGGACTAGCGTCCAGAGAGCAGTTCTTC | CASSPLGLASREQFF
. | TRBD2 | TRBJ2-4 | TRBV2 | TGTGCCAGCCTCGGACTAGCGGAAAACATTCAGTACTTC | CASLGLAENIQYF
few | . | TRBJ2-2 | TRBV28 | TGTGCCAGCAGTCAAAGGGAGCTGTTTTTT | CASSQRELFF